The present T cell receptor (beta chain) was sequenced within a study of CD8+ T cells in alopecia areata. The sample's treatment: oral pan-JAK inhibitor, 5-10 mg twice daily. CDR1 is GTSNPN, CDR2 SVGIG, per germline (reference sequence). This CDR3 is built from 12 residues. Trimming stripped 2 bases from V and 5 bases from J, with 4 bases between. RNA was extracted and reverse transcribed into cDNA as the sequencing template. Assay: immunoSEQ multiplex PCR; the TCRdb copy retains only in-frame clones and omits some. Among about 190,000 clones listed, roughly 70% were seen once. The sequence was collected from a human donor with alopecia areata. The chain employs TRBV30 and TRBJ1-6; no clear D. This specimen consisted of CD4+ T cells sorted from blood, obtained at week 49, from a patient treated with tofacitinib. The CDR3 bases are TGTGCCTGGAGTCTGGATAATTCACCCCTCCACTTT. Translated: CAWSLDNSPLHF. Full variable domain (remainder filled in from reference TRBV30 and TRBJ1-6): SQTIHQWPATLVQPVGSPLSLECTVEGTSNPNLYWYRQAAGRGLQLLFYSVGIGQISSEVPQNLSASRPQDRQFILSSKKLLLSDSGFYLCAWSLDNSPLHFGNGTRLTVT.